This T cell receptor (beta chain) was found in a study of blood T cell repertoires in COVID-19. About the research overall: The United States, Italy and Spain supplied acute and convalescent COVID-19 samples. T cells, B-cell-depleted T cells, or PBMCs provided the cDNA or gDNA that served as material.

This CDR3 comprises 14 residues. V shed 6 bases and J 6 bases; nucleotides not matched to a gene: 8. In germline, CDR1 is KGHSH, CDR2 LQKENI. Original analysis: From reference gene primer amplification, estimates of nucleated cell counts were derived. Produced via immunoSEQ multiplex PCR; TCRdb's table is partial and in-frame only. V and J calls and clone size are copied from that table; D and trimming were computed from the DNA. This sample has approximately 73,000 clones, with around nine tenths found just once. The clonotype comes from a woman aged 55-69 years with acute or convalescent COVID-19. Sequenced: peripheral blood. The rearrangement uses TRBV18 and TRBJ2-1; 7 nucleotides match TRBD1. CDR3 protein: CASSGDSTSNEQFF. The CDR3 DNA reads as TGTGCCAGCTCCGGGGACAGCACCTCCAATGAGCAGTTCTTC.